What follows describes a single T cell receptor (beta chain). Its antigen is still unknown. The CDR3 spans 15 residues. Between the trimmed V and J ends, which lost 2 bases and 5 bases, there was a span of 13 bases. CDR1 is LNHDA, CDR2 SQIVND, per germline (reference sequence). Some clones are missing from TCRdb's copy, which holds only in-frame ones; the method was immunoSEQ multiplex PCR. The sample has over 30,000 clones; 75% to 85% are singletons. Enrolled patients, whose metastatic non-small-cell lung cancer was chemo-refractory, received focal radiation plus CTLA-4 blockade with ipilimumab. These data are taken from a study of radiotherapy plus CTLA-4 blockade in lung cancer. Study-wide context: Objective responses were seen in around 18% of patients, disease control in 25% to 35%.

Study observations and caveats: Blood TCR clones of tumor origin expanded after radiotherapy plus ipilimumab.

The chain combines TRBV19 with TRBJ2-1, with D uncertain. The source is a human donor with non-small cell lung cancer that progressed on radiotherapy plus ipilimumab. Sequenced material: peripheral blood, taken from a patient treated with radiotherapy plus ipilimumab. CDR3 region: CASSISIRSDNEQFF. The CDR3 nucleotides are TGTGCCAGTAGTATAAGTATACGGTCGGACAATGAGCAGTTCTTC. Looking up the rest from reference TRBV19 and TRBJ2-1 gives the full variable domain: DGGITQSPKYLFRKEGQNVTLSCEQNLNHDAMYWYRQDPGQGLRLIYYSQIVNDFQKGDIAEGYSVSREKKESFPLTVTSAQKNPTAFYLCASSISIRSDNEQFFGPGTRLTVL.